This record looks at one T cell receptor beta chain sequence and its context. Its matching antigen is unknown. With a much larger clone just one base away, this may be a read error. This sample stems from a study of regulatory T cells in long-lasting Graves disease. Study outcomes and limitations: Lower TCR diversity characterized persistent Graves' patients relative to newly diagnosed patients.

Time point of the sample: newly diagnosed GD, antithyroid drugs for less than 3 months. PBMCs provided the RNA from which the TCR library was made. With iRepertoire HTBI primers and Arm-PCR of CDR3 regions, TCR beta libraries were built. Per the authors' pipeline: Segment identification across samples yielded around 61 TRBV and 12 to 15 TRBJ segments. TCRdb analysed the multiplex PCR reads with MiXCR anew, one entry per CDR3 protein. It is TCRdb's table, rather than the study itself, that gives the V and J calls and clone size. This repertoire shows 320,000 or so distinct CDR3 sequences, 15% to 20% found once; its top ten account for around 36%. Material: peripheral blood mononuclear cells (PBMCs), obtained at new diagnosis, from a patient treated with antithyroid drugs. The sequence came from a female donor with Graves disease.

CDR3 protein: CASSSGTSGRAAYNEQLF. The CDR3 DNA reads as TGTGCCAGCAGCTCCGGGACTAGCGGGAGGGCAGCCTACAATGAGCAGCTCTTC. The gene calls are TRBV11-2 and TRBJ2-1; 16 positions agree with TRBD2. Germline V gives CDR1 SGHAT, CDR2 FQNNGV. The CDR3 is 18 residues long. The whole variable domain, filled in from reference TRBV11-2 and TRBJ2-1, reads EAGVAQSPRYKIIEKRQSVAFWCNPISGHATLYWYQQILGQGPKLLIQFQNNGVVDDSQLPKDRFSAERLKGVDSTLKIQPAKLEDSAVYLCASSSGTSGRAAYNEQLFGPGTRLTVL.